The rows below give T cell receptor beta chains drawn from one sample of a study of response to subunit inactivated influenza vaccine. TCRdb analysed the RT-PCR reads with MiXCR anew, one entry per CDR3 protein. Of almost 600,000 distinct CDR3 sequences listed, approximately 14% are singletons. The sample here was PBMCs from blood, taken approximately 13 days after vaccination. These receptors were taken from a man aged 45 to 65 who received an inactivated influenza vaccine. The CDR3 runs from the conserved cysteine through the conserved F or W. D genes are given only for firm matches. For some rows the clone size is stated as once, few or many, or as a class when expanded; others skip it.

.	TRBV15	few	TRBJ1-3	TGTGCCACCAGCAGCCGAGGAACAGGGCGATCATCTGGAAACACCATATATTTT	CATSSRGTGRSSGNTIYF
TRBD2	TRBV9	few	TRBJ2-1	TGTGCCAGCAGTCCCCGACTAGCTGAAAACAATGAGCAGTTCTTC	CASSPRLAENNEQFF
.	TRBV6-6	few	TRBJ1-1	TGTGCCAGCAGTTACGCCCGCGCTGAAGCTTTCTTT	CASSYARAEAFF
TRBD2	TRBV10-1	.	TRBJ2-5	TGCGCCAGCAGTGAGTCGAGTTCTAGCGGGAGCAAAGAGACCCAGTACTTC	CASSESSSSGSKETQYF
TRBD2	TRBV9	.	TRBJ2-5	TGTGCCAGCAACCGGGGGGACGGACCACAAGAGACCCAGTACTTC	CASNRGDGPQETQYF
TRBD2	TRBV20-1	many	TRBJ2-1	TGCAGTGCTAGAGCCCCCGGACTAGCGGAACACAATGAGCAGTTCTTC	CSARAPGLAEHNEQFF
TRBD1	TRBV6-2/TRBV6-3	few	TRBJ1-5	TGTGCCAGCAGCATGGGACAGGGTTATCAGCCCCAGCATTTT	CASSMGQGYQPQHF
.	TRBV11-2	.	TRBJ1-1	TGTGCCAGCAGCTTATGGGTGGGTGACACTGAAGCTTTCTTT	CASSLWVGDTEAFF
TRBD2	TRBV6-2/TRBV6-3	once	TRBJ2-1	TGTGCCAGCAGTTATCCGATAGCGGGGGTGGCCCATGAGCAGTTCTTC	CASSYPIAGVAHEQFF
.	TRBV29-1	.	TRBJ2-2	TGCAGCGGTCAGTTGGGGACCGGGGAGCTGTTTTTT	CSGQLGTGELFF
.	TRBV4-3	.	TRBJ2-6	TGCGCCAGCAGCCAAGGACAGGGAGGTTCTGGGGCCAACGTCCTGACTTTC	CASSQGQGGSGANVLTF
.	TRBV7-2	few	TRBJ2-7	TGTGCCAGCAGCCCCCGACAGGCCTACGAGCAGTACTTC	CASSPRQAYEQYF
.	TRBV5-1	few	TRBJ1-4	TGCGCCAGCAGCTTCAGGCCGAATGAAAAACTGTTTTTT	CASSFRPNEKLFF
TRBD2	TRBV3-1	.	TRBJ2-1	TGTGCCAGCAGCCTTAGCGGGAGAACGATGGCGAATGAGCAGTTCTTC	CASSLSGRTMANEQFF
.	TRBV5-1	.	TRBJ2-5	TGCGCCAGCAGCCGGGACGGTTTACAAGAGACCCAGTACTTC	CASSRDGLQETQYF
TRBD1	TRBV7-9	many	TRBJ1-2	TGTGCCAGCAGCCCAGGGACAGCCAACTATGGCTACACCTTC	CASSPGTANYGYTF
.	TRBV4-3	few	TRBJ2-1	TGCGCCAGCAGCCAGGCCGGATGGCAGTTCTTC	CASSQAGWQFF
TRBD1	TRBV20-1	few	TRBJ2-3	TGCAGTGGGACAAAGGGACAGGGGCCCATCGCTAGCACAGATACGCAGTATTTT	CSGTKGQGPIASTDTQYF
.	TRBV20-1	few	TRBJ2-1	TGCAGTGCTAGAGATCTGTTAACAGCGCGGGCCTCCTACAATGAGCAGTTCTTC	CSARDLLTARASYNEQFF
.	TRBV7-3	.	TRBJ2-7	TGTGCCAGCAGCCCCGCTGGCAGGGACTACGAGCAGTACTTC	CASSPAGRDYEQYF
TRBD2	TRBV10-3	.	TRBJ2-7	TGTGCCATCAGTGACGGGGGGTATCAGTACTTC	CAISDGGYQYF
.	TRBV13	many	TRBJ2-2	TGTGCCAGCAGCCCGGGGCGTAACACCGGGGAGCTGTTTTTT	CASSPGRNTGELFF
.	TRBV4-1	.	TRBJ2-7	TGCGCCAGCAGCCAAGGGCCTAGCTTCGCCTACGAGCAGTACTTC	CASSQGPSFAYEQYF
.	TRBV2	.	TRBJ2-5	TGTGCCAGCAGCGGGCCGGGCAGGGAGACCCAGTACTTC	CASSGPGRETQYF
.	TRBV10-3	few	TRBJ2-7	TGTGCCATCAGGAAGGGGACACTGGACTCCTACGAGCAGTACTTC	CAIRKGTLDSYEQYF
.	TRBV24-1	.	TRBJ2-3	TGTGCCACCAGTGACGCCGGGACCAGACAGTATTTT	CATSDAGTRQYF
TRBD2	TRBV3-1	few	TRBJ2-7	TGTGCCAGCAGCCAAGCTGGGACTAGCCGGAACGAGCAGTACTTC	CASSQAGTSRNEQYF
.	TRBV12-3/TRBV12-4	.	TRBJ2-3	TGTGCCAGCAGTCCCCGAAGTACTAGCACAGATACGCAGTATTTT	CASSPRSTSTDTQYF
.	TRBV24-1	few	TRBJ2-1	TGTGCCACCAGTGATTTTGATGGGTCTACCTACAATGAGCAGTTCTTC	CATSDFDGSTYNEQFF
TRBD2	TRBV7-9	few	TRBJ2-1	TGTGCCAGCAGCTTAGACGGCGGGGGGATCACCTACAATGAGCAGTTCTTC	CASSLDGGGITYNEQFF
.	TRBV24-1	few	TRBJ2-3	TGTGCCACCAGTGACCCTACGCATACGCAGTATTTT	CATSDPTHTQYF
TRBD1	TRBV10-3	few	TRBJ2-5	TGTGCCATCAGCGGACCGGGACAGGGGGCAGAGACCCAGTACTTC	CAISGPGQGAETQYF
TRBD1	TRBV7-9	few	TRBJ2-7	TGTGCCAGCAGCTTCTTTGGGGACAGGGTCGTATACGAGCAGTACTTC	CASSFFGDRVVYEQYF
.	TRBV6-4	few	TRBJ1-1	TGTGCCAGCTCCTTTGATAGGAGTAACACTGAAGCTTTCTTT	CASSFDRSNTEAFF